One T cell receptor (beta chain) is described in this entry. Repertoires were generated with immunoSEQ multiplex PCR, while TCRdb's copy carries only in-frame clones and drops some. Counted here are more than 200,000 clones, around 90% occurring once; the ten biggest clones make up less than 14%. The data stem from a study of blood T cell repertoires in COVID-19. With V trimmed by 0 bases and J by 2 bases, 4 bases remained unmatched. There are 16 residues in the CDR3. Germline assignment: CDR1 SGHTA and CDR2 FQGTGA. Sequencing used PBMCs or T cells enriched from blood (not recorded which). The sequence derives from a man aged 30 to 45 who had recovered from COVID-19. The chain combines TRBV7-3 with TRBJ1-2; 9 nucleotides agree with TRBD1. For the CDR3, the DNA is TGTGCCAGCAGCTTAACTCCGGGACAGGGAAACTATGGCTACACCTTC. This sequence encodes CASSLTPGQGNYGYTF.